A single sample is the source of the 14 T cell receptor beta chains below, sequenced in a study of a mutant IDH1 vaccine in newly diagnosed glioma. Libraries were prepared by immunoSEQ multiplex PCR; TCRdb keeps only in-frame clonotypes and omits some of them. The sample lists 35,000 to 45,000 clones; 60% to 75% were seen once. The time point denotes: week 47, end of study. Each vaccine dose was 300 ug of mutant IDH1 20-mer peptide, with topical imiquimod. The antigens for these receptors are not known. Sequencing was performed on PBMCs, taken from a glioma patient whose treatment included an IDH1 peptide vaccine. All receptors come from a man aged 35 to 55 with glioma.

This rearrangement joins TRBV5-5 to TRBJ1-2, with D possibly matching TRBD1 (5 bases). V was pared by 5 bases and J by 4 bases, with 18 bases between. Germline CDR1 SGHKS, CDR2 YYEKEE (reference sequence). The CDR3 has 15 amino acids. In nucleotides, the CDR3 is TGTGCCAGCAGTTTTGACTACAGGCTTGGCTATGGCTACACCTTC. It is translated as CASSFDYRLGYGYTF.

This clone has just one count. The chain joins TRBV6-6 to TRBJ2-1, with 8 bases lining up with TRBD1. This CDR3 comprises 14 residues. V lost 2 bases and J lost 5; bases outside the gene matches: 2. Germline-derived CDR1 and CDR2 are MNHNY and SVGAGI (reference sequence). The CDR3 loop reads CASSYPGQDNEQFF. CDR3 nucleotides: TGTGCCAGCAGTTACCCGGGACAGGACAATGAGCAGTTCTTC.

This clone was seen just once. V is TRBV27 and J is TRBJ2-2; D ambiguous. CDR3 length: 15 residues. Looked up from germline, CDR1 is MNHEY and CDR2 is SMNVEV (reference sequence). V was pared by 3 bases and J by 0 bases, with 8 bases between. As DNA, the CDR3 is TGTGCCAGCAGTTTCTCCGGGTCGAACACCGGGGAGCTGTTTTTT. As protein: CASSFSGSNTGELFF.

Notes on this clone: This is likely a read error, given that the CDR3 carries no conserved phenylalanine or tryptophan at its end. The rearrangement uses TRBV7-8 and TRBJ2-7, with D tentatively TRBD2 (7 bases). V lost 5 bases, J lost 3 bases, and 14 bases lay in between. The CDR3 has 14 amino acids. Germline CDR1 and CDR2: SGHVS and FQNEAQ. The CDR3 here is CASSHLGGGYEQYL. DNA of the CDR3: TGTGCCAGCAGCCACCTGGGAGGGGGCTACGAGCAGTACCTC.

Concerning this clone: Sequence at one end of the junction differs from germline and may be a read error. The sample carries other DNA sequences with the same CDR3. This sequence joins TRBV4-1 and TRBJ1-1; D might be TRBD1 (5 bases). The CDR3 runs to 15 residues. The germline V gene has CDR1 MGHRA and CDR2 YSYEKL. CDR3 protein: CASSYEPGTRTEAFF. The DNA for the CDR3 is TGCGCCAGCAGCTATGAACCCGGGACCCGCACTGAGGCTTTCTTT.

The V and J genes are TRBV5-1 and TRBJ2-5; D call uncertain. V was clipped by 4 bases and J by 4 bases, with 17 bases between them. Looked up from germline, CDR1 is SGHRS and CDR2 is YFSETQ. This CDR3 is 15 amino acids long. The CDR3 DNA reads as TGCGCCAGCAGCCCCTGGAGCCCTAAGGGAGAGACCCAGTACTTC. Amino acid sequence: CASSPWSPKGETQYF.

The chain combines TRBV29-1 with TRBJ1-2; possible D gene TRBD1, 5 bases. CDR1 is SQVTM, CDR2 ANQGSEA, per germline. Deletions cut 3 bases from V and 6 bases from J, with 17 bases between. The CDR3 runs to 14 residues. Here the CDR3 DNA reads TGCAGCGTTGATACGGCCGGAAAAGGGGATGGCTACACCTTC. Its translation: CSVDTAGKGDGYTF.

The V and J genes are TRBV23-1 and TRBJ2-1; 10 bases map to TRBD2. TRBV23-1 is marked as an open reading frame, function uncertain. V shed 0 bases and J 2 bases; nucleotides not matched to a gene: 10. This CDR3 spans 19 amino acids. The CDR3 nucleotides are TGCGCCAGCAGTCAATCCCCTAGCGGGAGTACGGTGGCCTACAATGAGCAGTTCTTC. Its protein product is CASSQSPSGSTVAYNEQFF.

V gene TRBV20-1 combines with J gene TRBJ1-2; the D gene is possibly TRBD1 (5 bases). In germline, CDR1 is DFQATT, CDR2 SNEGSKA (reference sequence). The CDR3 contains 10 residues. CDR3 region: CMGQGPGYTF. CDR3 bases: TGCATGGGCCAGGGACCGGGCTACACCTTC.

This chain links TRBV11-2 with TRBJ1-3; TRBD1 matches 7 bases. Germline lookup yields CDR1 SGHAT and CDR2 FQNNGV. The CDR3 contains 14 residues. V trimming: 5 bases; J trimming: 3 bases; junction bases outside the gene matches: 4. CDR3: CASSQTGFGNTIYF. The CDR3 DNA sequence: TGTGCCAGCAGCCAGACAGGGTTTGGAAACACCATATATTTT.

J is TRBJ2-2 and V is TRBV5-4; 7 nucleotides line up with TRBD1. The J segment lost 3 bases and the V segment lost 3 bases, leaving 5 bases of the junction unmatched. The CDR3 runs 15 residues. CDR1 is SGHNT, CDR2 YYREEE, per germline (reference sequence). DNA of the CDR3: TGTGCCAGCAGCTCGAGGGGGCTCGACACCGGGGAGCTGTTTTTT. Protein: CASSSRGLDTGELFF.

The chain carries TRBV28 and TRBJ2-5, with D uncertain. The CDR3 sequence is 13 residues long. V was cut by 3 bases and J by 7 bases, with 12 bases left in between. The V gene's germline CDR1 is MDHEN and CDR2 SYDVKM. The chain's CDR3 is CASSFWGIVTQYF. The CDR3 nucleotides read TGTGCCAGCAGTTTCTGGGGTATTGTGACCCAGTACTTC.

This clone was picked up a small number of times. The J gene is TRBJ1-5, the V gene TRBV2; D might be TRBD1 (5 bases). CDR3 size: 15 residues. Germline loops: CDR1 SNHLY, CDR2 FYNNEI. The V end was cut by 4 bases, the J end by 0 bases, with 10 bases between. The CDR3 here is CASSGGDYSNQPQHF. CDR3 bases: TGTGCCAGCAGTGGAGGGGATTATAGCAATCAGCCCCAGCATTTT.

The V gene is TRBV14, the J gene TRBJ2-1; 11 bases map to TRBD1. This CDR3 contains 15 residues. CDR1 SGHDN and CDR2 FVKESK come from the germline V gene. V shed 6 bases, J shed 10 bases, and the junction held 11 bases outside the gene matches. CDR3 nucleotide sequence: TGTGCCAGCAGTCGGGACAGGGGGTCGGTAGGAGAGCAGTTCTTC. Its protein is CASSRDRGSVGEQFF. The full variable domain, with the rest looked up from reference TRBV14 and TRBJ2-1, is EAGVTQFPSHSVIEKGQTVTLRCDPISGHDNLYWYRRVMGKEIKFLLHFVKESKQDESGMPNNRFLAERTGGTYSTLKVQPAELEDSGVYFCASSRDRGSVGEQFFGPGTRLTVL.